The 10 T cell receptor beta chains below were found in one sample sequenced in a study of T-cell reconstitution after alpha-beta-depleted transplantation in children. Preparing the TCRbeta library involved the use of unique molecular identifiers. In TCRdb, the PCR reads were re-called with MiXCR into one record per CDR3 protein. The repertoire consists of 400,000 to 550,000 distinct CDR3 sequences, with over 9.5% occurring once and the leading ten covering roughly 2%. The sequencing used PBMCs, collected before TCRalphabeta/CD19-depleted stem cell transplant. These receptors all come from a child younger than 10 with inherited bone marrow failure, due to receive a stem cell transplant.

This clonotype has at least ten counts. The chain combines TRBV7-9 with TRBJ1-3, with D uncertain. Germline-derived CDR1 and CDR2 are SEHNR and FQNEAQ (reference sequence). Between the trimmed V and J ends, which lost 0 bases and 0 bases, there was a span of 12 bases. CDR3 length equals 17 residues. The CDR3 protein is CASSLAFRHRSGNTIYF. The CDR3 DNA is TGTGCCAGCAGCTTAGCCTTCAGGCACCGCTCTGGAAACACCATATATTTT.

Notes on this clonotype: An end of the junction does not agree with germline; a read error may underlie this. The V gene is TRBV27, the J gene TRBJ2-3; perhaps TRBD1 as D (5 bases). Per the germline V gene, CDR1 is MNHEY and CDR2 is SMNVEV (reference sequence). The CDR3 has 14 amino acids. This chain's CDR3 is CASSLARQTDPQYF. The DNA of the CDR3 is TGTGCCAGCAGTTTGGCGAGGCAGACAGATCCGCAGTATTTT.

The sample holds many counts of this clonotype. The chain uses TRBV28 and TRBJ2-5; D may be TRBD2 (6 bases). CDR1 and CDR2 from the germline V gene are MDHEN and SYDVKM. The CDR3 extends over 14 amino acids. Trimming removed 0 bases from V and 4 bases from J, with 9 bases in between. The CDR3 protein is CASSLWPGGETQYF. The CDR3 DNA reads TGTGCCAGCAGTTTATGGCCCGGGGGAGAGACCCAGTACTTC.

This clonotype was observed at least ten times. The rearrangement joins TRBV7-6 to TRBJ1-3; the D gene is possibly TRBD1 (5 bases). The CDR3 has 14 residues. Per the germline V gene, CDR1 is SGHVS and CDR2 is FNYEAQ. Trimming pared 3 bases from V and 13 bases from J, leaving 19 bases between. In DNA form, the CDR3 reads TGTGCCAGCAGCTTTTCCCGGGACGCCGTTGCGATATATTTT. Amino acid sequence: CASSFSRDAVAIYF.

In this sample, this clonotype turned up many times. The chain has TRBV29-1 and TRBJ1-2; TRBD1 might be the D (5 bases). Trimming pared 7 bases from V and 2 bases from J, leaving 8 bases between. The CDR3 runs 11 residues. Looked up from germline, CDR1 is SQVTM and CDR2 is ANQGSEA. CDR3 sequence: CSAGRNYGYTF. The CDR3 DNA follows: TGCAGCGCGGGACGGAACTATGGCTACACCTTC.

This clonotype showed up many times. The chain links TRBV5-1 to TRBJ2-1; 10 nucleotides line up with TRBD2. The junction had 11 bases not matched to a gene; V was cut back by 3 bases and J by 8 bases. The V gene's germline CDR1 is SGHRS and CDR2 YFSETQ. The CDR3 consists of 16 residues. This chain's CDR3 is CASSSLAGAGFHEQFF. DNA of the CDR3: TGCGCCAGCAGCTCCCTAGCGGGAGCGGGTTTCCATGAGCAGTTCTTC.

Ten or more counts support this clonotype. CDR3 protein: CASSPGGGETQYF. As DNA, the CDR3 is TGCGCCAGCAGCCCGGGCGGAGGGGAGACCCAGTACTTC. J is TRBJ2-5 and V is TRBV5-1, with a possible D match to TRBD2 (6 bases). The CDR3 loop spans 13 amino acids. Germline V lookup: CDR1 SGHRS, CDR2 YFSETQ. Trimming removed 4 bases at V and 5 bases at J, with 12 bases between. The full variable domain, with the rest looked up from reference TRBV5-1 and TRBJ2-5, is KAGVTQTPRYLIKTRGQQVTLSCSPISGHRSVSWYQQTPGQGLQFLFEYFSETQRNKGNFPGRFSGRQFSNSRSEMNVSTLELGDSALYLCASSPGGGETQYFGPGTRLLVL.

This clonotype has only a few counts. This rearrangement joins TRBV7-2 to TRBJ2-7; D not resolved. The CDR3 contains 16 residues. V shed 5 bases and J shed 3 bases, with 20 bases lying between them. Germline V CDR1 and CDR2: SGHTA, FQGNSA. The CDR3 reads CASSPLPQTPNYEQYF. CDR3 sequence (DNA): TGTGCCAGCAGCCCCCTACCCCAAACACCCAACTACGAGCAGTACTTC.

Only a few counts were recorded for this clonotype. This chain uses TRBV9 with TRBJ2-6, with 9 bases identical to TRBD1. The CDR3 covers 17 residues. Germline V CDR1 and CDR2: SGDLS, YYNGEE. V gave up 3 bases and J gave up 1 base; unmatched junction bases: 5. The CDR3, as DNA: TGTGCCAGCAGCGCGACAGGGGGAAAATCTGGGGCCAACGTCCTGACTTTC. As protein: CASSATGGKSGANVLTF.

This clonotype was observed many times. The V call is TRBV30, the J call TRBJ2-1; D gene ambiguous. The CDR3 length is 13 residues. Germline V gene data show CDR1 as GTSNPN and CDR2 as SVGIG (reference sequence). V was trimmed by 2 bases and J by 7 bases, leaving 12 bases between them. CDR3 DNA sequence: TGTGCCTGGAGTCCTACAGTGCAAAATGAGCAGTTCTTC. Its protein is CAWSPTVQNEQFF.